Below, 29 T cell receptor beta chains from the same sample are listed, as sequenced in a study of blood T cell repertoires in COVID-19. Clones were sequenced by immunoSEQ multiplex PCR, and TCRdb holds only the in-frame ones, with some missing. Of about 200,000 clones in the sample, 86% are singletons; the top ten hold roughly 10%. The specimen sequenced was peripheral blood. The source is a woman in her 50s with COVID-19, enrolled during active disease.

The genes are TRBV19 and TRBJ2-2; D remains ambiguous. Trimming took off 6 bases at V and 3 bases at J, with 14 bases between the two ends. Per germline, CDR1 LNHDA and CDR2 SQIVND (reference sequence). This CDR3 comprises 15 residues. CDR3 coding DNA: TGTGCCAGTAGCCCTCCCCCCCAGTACACCGGGGAGCTGTTTTTT. It encodes CASSPPPQYTGELFF.

The genes are TRBV5-5 and TRBJ2-7, with 8 bases aligning to TRBD1. V shed 2 bases, J shed 3 bases, and the junction held 4 bases outside the gene matches. The CDR3 length is 14 residues. The germline gives CDR1 SGHKS, CDR2 YYEKEE (reference sequence). This CDR3 is CASSFRDRGYEQYF. In DNA, the CDR3 is TGTGCCAGCAGCTTTCGCGACAGGGGCTACGAGCAGTACTTC.

The chain uses TRBV3-1 (or the pseudogene TRBV3-2) and TRBJ2-7; possibly TRBD2 for D (6 bases). Per germline, CDR1 LGHDT and CDR2 YNNKEL (reference sequence). Trimming removed 1 base from V and 7 bases from J, with 11 bases in between. This CDR3 contains 13 residues. The DNA of the CDR3 is TGTGCCAGCAGCCAAGCGGGGGTGGGTGAGCAGTACTTC. Protein: CASSQAGVGEQYF.

This chain links TRBV6-6 with TRBJ1-5, with 7 positions matching TRBD1. Per the germline V gene, CDR1 is MNHNY and CDR2 is SVGAGI (reference sequence). Losses at the gene ends were 2 bases for V and 4 bases for J; bases not matched to a gene: 5. The CDR3 covers 15 residues. In DNA, the CDR3 is TGTGCCAGCAGTTACGCGACAGGGCGGAATCAGCCCCAGCATTTT. Residues: CASSYATGRNQPQHF.

The chain links TRBV19 to TRBJ1-6, with a tentative D call TRBD1 (5 bases). V was cut by 10 bases and J by 7 bases, with 23 bases left in between. Germline V gene lookup returns CDR1 LNHDA and CDR2 SQIVND (reference sequence). The CDR3 totals 16 residues. The CDR3 DNA follows: TGTGCCACCTCAATTGGAGGGGCTAGTCAAAATTCACCCCTCCACTTT. It translates to CATSIGGASQNSPLHF.

The V call is TRBV7-8, the J call TRBJ2-7; tentatively, D is TRBD2 (5 bases). CDR1 SGHVS and CDR2 FQNEAQ come from the germline V gene. V gave up 0 bases and J gave up 6 bases, with 12 bases separating them. The CDR3 totals 14 residues. The CDR3 DNA follows: TGTGCCAGCAGCTTAGCGCTCGTTGGAGGCGAGCAGTACTTC. This translates into CASSLALVGGEQYF.

This chain uses TRBV11-1 with TRBJ2-5, with a tentative D call TRBD2 (7 bases). The germline V gene has CDR1 SGHAT and CDR2 FQDESV (reference sequence). The V end was cut by 5 bases, the J end by 5 bases, with 12 bases between. This CDR3 region has 13 residues. The CDR3 loop is CASSPRGGETQYF. The CDR3 DNA reads as TGTGCCAGCAGCCCTAGGGGGGGGGAGACCCAGTACTTC. The full variable domain, in which reference TRBV11-1 and TRBJ2-5 provide the parts outside the CDR3, is EAEVAQSPRYKITEKSQAVAFWCDPISGHATLYWYRQILGQGPELLVQFQDESVVDDSQLPKDRFSAERLKGVDSTLKIQPAELGDSAMYLCASSPRGGETQYFGPGTRLLVL.

This chain uses TRBV24-1 with TRBJ2-1; 7 positions agree with TRBD1. V gave up 3 bases and J gave up 8 bases; unmatched junction bases: 12. CDR1 and CDR2 from the germline V gene are KGHDR and SFDVKD. CDR3 length equals 16 residues. This chain's CDR3 is CATSDPPGQRIDEQFF. CDR3 sequence (DNA): TGTGCCACCAGTGATCCCCCGGGACAGCGTATCGATGAGCAGTTCTTC.

The table lists this clone with a few counts. The chain uses TRBV27 and TRBJ1-6; perhaps TRBD1 as D (6 bases). Trimming removed 4 bases from V and 8 bases from J, with 18 bases in between. The CDR3 contains 16 residues. Germline CDR1 is MNHEY and CDR2 is SMNVEV (reference sequence). The chain's CDR3 is CASSSLTGYTDSPLHF. The CDR3 region has the DNA TGTGCCAGCAGTTCATTGACAGGTTATACCGATTCACCCCTCCACTTT.

The CDR3 sequence is CARSGISSYNEQFF. The CDR3, as DNA: TGCGCCCGCTCAGGGATTAGCTCCTACAATGAGCAGTTCTTC. The rearrangement joins TRBV5-1 to TRBJ2-1, with D maybe TRBD1 (5 bases). V shed 10 bases and J shed 0 bases, with 14 bases lying between them. Germline V gives CDR1 SGHRS, CDR2 YFSETQ. CDR3 length equals 14 residues. The full variable domain, in which reference TRBV5-1 and TRBJ2-1 provide the parts outside the CDR3, is KAGVTQTPRYLIKTRGQQVTLSCSPISGHRSVSWYQQTPGQGLQFLFEYFSETQRNKGNFPGRFSGRQFSNSRSEMNVSTLELGDSALYLCARSGISSYNEQFFGPGTRLTVL.

This chain links TRBV25-1 with TRBJ1-1; D might be TRBD1 (5 bases). With 8 bases removed from V and 5 bases from J, the gap between germline ends came to 12 bases. This CDR3 contains 12 residues. Germline V lookup: CDR1 MGHDK, CDR2 SYGVNS. The CDR3 reads CASGRVGTEAFF. The CDR3 DNA sequence: TGTGCCAGCGGCAGGGTGGGGACTGAAGCTTTCTTT. The complete variable domain, with remaining parts taken from reference TRBV25-1 and TRBJ1-1, reads EADIYQTPRYLVIGTGKKITLECSQTMGHDKMYWYQQDPGMELHLIHYSYGVNSTEKGDLSSESTVSRIRTEHFPLTLESARPSHTSQYLCASGRVGTEAFFGQGTRLTVV.

The chain joins TRBV6-2 or TRBV6-3 to TRBJ1-6; a possible D gene is TRBD1 (5 bases). Germline assignment: CDR1 MNHEY and CDR2 SVGEGT. Trimming pared 2 bases from V and 9 bases from J, leaving 17 bases between. The CDR3 extends over 16 amino acids. CDR3 region: CASSYRFRGGVSPLHF. The CDR3 nucleotides read TGTGCCAGCAGTTACCGGTTCCGTGGAGGGGTTTCACCCCTCCACTTT.

The gene calls are TRBV18 and TRBJ1-6; 10 nucleotides agree with TRBD1. Germline CDR1 reads KGHSH; CDR2 reads LQKENI. The CDR3 totals 19 residues. Trimming at V came to 3 bases and at J to 0 bases, leaving 8 bases not matched to a gene. The CDR3 here is CASSPPLGQGGSYNSPLHF. CDR3 nucleotides: TGTGCCAGCTCACCCCCCCTCGGACAGGGGGGCTCCTATAATTCACCCCTCCACTTT.

The genes are TRBV11-2 and TRBJ2-5; D perhaps matches TRBD1 (7 bases). Germline V gene lookup returns CDR1 SGHAT and CDR2 FQNNGV. The V end lost 5 bases, the J end lost 1 base, and 14 bases lay between the germline ends. The CDR3 has 15 amino acids. The CDR3 bases are TGTGCCAGCAGCGGAGGGGACAGCGGCCAAGAGACCCAGTACTTC. This encodes CASSGGDSGQETQYF.

The chain employs TRBV20-1 and TRBJ1-2; D is undetermined. This CDR3 comprises 11 residues. Trimming shortened V by 3 bases and J by 8 bases, and 10 bases separated the two germline ends. Germline assignment: CDR1 DFQATT and CDR2 SNEGSKA (reference sequence). The CDR3, as DNA: TGCAGTGCTAGGCGGCCGGGGGGCTACACCTTC. It is translated as CSARRPGGYTF.

This clone was counted between two and nine times. V and J are TRBV7-2 and TRBJ1-2; TRBD1 agrees at 9 bases. With V trimmed by 1 base and J by 2 bases, 2 bases remained unmatched. Germline V CDR1 and CDR2: SGHTA, FQGNSA. The CDR3 totals 15 residues. In DNA, the CDR3 is TGTGCCAGCAGCTTAGTAGGGACAGGGAACTATGGCTACACCTTC. It encodes CASSLVGTGNYGYTF.

This chain uses TRBV30 with TRBJ1-2; a possible D gene is TRBD1 (6 bases). This CDR3 has 14 residues. Per germline, CDR1 GTSNPN and CDR2 SVGIG (reference sequence). Trimming pared 2 bases from V and 1 base from J, leaving 11 bases between. The CDR3 spells CAWSPDRFNYGYTF. Here the CDR3 DNA reads TGTGCCTGGAGTCCAGACAGGTTTAACTATGGCTACACCTTC.

The chain carries TRBV9 and TRBJ2-5; TRBD1 is a possible D gene (6 bases). V lost 3 bases, J lost 0 bases, and 12 bases lay in between. This CDR3 is built from 15 residues. Germline CDR1 reads SGDLS; CDR2 reads YYNGEE. The CDR3 DNA reads TGTGCCAGCAGCGCCTATGGACAGAACCAAGAGACCCAGTACTTC. It yields the protein CASSAYGQNQETQYF.

The chain is built from TRBV19 and TRBJ2-7; TRBD1 is a possible D gene (6 bases). The length of the CDR3 is 14 residues. The V gene lost 3 bases and the J gene lost 0 bases, with 9 bases spanning the gap. Per the germline V gene, CDR1 is LNHDA and CDR2 is SQIVND (reference sequence). The CDR3 DNA is TGTGCCAGTAGTATCGGACAGCGCTCCTACGAGCAGTACTTC. This codes for CASSIGQRSYEQYF.

Only a few counts were recorded for this clone. The chain carries TRBV2 and TRBJ1-2, with 8 bases matching TRBD1. Unmatched junction bases numbered 15, after V lost 6 bases and J lost 3 bases. The germline gives CDR1 SNHLY, CDR2 FYNNEI. CDR3 length equals 17 residues. The CDR3 loop reads CASRAGQGNRGHYGYTF. Written as DNA, the CDR3 is TGTGCCAGCAGGGCTGGACAGGGAAATCGCGGGCACTATGGCTACACCTTC.

The chain uses TRBV6-2 or TRBV6-3 and TRBJ2-7; the D gene is possibly TRBD1 (6 bases). Germline assignment: CDR1 MNHEY and CDR2 SVGEGT. Deletions cut 6 bases from V and 2 bases from J, with 20 bases between. CDR3 length equals 16 residues. The CDR3 here is CASSLLQGWGTYEQYF. Written as DNA, the CDR3 is TGTGCCAGCAGCCTCCTACAGGGTTGGGGAACCTACGAGCAGTACTTC.

The chain carries TRBV27 and TRBJ2-7, with TRBD1 identical over 12 bases. The germline V gene encodes CDR1 MNHEY and CDR2 SMNVEV (reference sequence). J gave up 5 bases and V 0 bases, and 2 bases lay outside the gene matches. This CDR3 spans 15 amino acids. CDR3 sequence (DNA): TGTGCCAGCAGTTTATCGGGACAGGGGGCCGACGAGCAGTACGTC. Translating it yields CASSLSGQGADEQYV.

The chain has TRBV3-1 (or the pseudogene TRBV3-2) and TRBJ2-2; weak D call: TRBD2 (5 bases). CDR3 size: 17 residues. Germline CDR1 and CDR2: LGHDT and YNNKEL (reference sequence). Trimming left V 4 bases short and J 2 bases short, with 17 bases between. The CDR3 nucleotides read TGTGCCAGCAGCCGAGATTGGACTTATACAAACACCGGGGAGCTGTTTTTT. This codes for CASSRDWTYTNTGELFF.

The chain is built from TRBV11-2 and TRBJ2-7; 8 bases line up with TRBD2. CDR3 length: 11 residues. Unmatched junction bases numbered 3, after V lost 10 bases and J lost 4 bases. Germline-derived CDR1 and CDR2 are SGHAT and FQNNGV. The CDR3 is CATTGGYEQYV. The DNA of the CDR3 is TGTGCCACCACGGGGGGGTACGAGCAGTACGTC.

The rearrangement uses TRBV4-1 and TRBJ2-7; 11 bases line up with TRBD1. Germline lookup yields CDR1 MGHRA and CDR2 YSYEKL. CDR3 size: 15 residues. Germline trimming cut 0 bases from V and 5 bases from J; bases unmatched to any gene: 3. The DNA for the CDR3 is TGCGCCAGCAGCCAAGATCCGGGACAGGGGGACGAGCAGTACTTC. Encoded protein: CASSQDPGQGDEQYF.

The rearrangement uses TRBV9 and TRBJ2-5; D possibly corresponds to TRBD2 (5 bases). This CDR3 is 15 amino acids long. V shed 4 bases and J shed 5 bases, with 18 bases lying between them. The V gene's germline CDR1 is SGDLS and CDR2 YYNGEE. CDR3 in DNA: TGTGCCAGCAGCCCAAGCCCCCAACCGGGGGAGACCCAGTACTTC. It encodes CASSPSPQPGETQYF. Full variable domain (rest looked up from reference TRBV9 and TRBJ2-5): DSGVTQTPKHLITATGQRVTLRCSPRSGDLSVYWYQQSLDQGLQFLIQYYNGEERAKGNILERFSAQQFPDLHSELNLSSLELGDSALYFCASSPSPQPGETQYFGPGTRLLVL.

The rearrangement uses TRBV7-2 and TRBJ1-2; tentative D call: TRBD1 (5 bases). CDR1 and CDR2 from the germline V gene are SGHTA and FQGNSA. There are 14 residues in the CDR3. V lost 1 base and J lost 6, with 12 bases in between. The chain's CDR3 is CASSLVGPGDGYTF. The DNA of the CDR3 is TGTGCCAGCAGCTTAGTTGGACCGGGGGATGGCTACACCTTC.

This chain joins TRBV4-1 and TRBJ1-2; D might be TRBD1 (5 bases). CDR1 MGHRA and CDR2 YSYEKL come from the germline V gene. The CDR3 runs 16 residues. The ends were cut back, 0 bases at V and 4 bases at J, with 15 bases in the middle. CDR3 sequence (DNA): TGCGCCAGCAGCCAAGATATGGTCGCAGGGTCCTATGGCTACACCTTC. As protein: CASSQDMVAGSYGYTF.

The V gene is TRBV6-5, the J gene TRBJ1-1, with D perhaps TRBD1 (6 bases). Trimming stripped 5 bases from V and 0 bases from J, with 13 bases between. Germline lookup yields CDR1 MNHEY and CDR2 SVGAGI. The CDR3 covers 15 residues. The CDR3 loop is CASSPNTGLNTEAFF. The CDR3 region has the DNA TGTGCCAGCAGTCCTAATACAGGGTTGAACACTGAAGCTTTCTTT.